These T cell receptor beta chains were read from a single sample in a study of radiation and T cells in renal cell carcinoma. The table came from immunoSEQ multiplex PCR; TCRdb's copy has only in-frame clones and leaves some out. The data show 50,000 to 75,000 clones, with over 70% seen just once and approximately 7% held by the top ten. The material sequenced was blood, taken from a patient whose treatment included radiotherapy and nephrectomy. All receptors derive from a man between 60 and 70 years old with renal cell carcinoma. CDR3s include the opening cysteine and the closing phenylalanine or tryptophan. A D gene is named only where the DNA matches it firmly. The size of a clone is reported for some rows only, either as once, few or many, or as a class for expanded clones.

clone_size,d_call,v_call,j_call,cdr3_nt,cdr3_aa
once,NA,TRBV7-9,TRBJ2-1,TGTGCCAGCAGCTTAGTAGGCAATGAGCAGTTCTTC,CASSLVGNEQFF
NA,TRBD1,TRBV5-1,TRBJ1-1,TGTGCCAGCAGCTTGCGGGACAGTCCTAAAGCTTTCTTT,CASSLRDSPKAFF
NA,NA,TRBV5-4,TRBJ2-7,TGTGCCAGCAGCTTGGGGGGGTACTCCTACGAGCAGTACTTC,CASSLGGYSYEQYF
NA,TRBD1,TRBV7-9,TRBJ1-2,TGTGCCAGCAGCCGACAGGGGGACTATGGCTACACCTTC,CASSRQGDYGYTF
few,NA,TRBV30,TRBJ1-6,TGTGCCTGGAGTGTACCAGGACGGAATAATTCACCCCTCCACTTT,CAWSVPGRNNSPLHF
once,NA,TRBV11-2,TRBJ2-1,TGTGCCAGCAGTTACTCCAACAATGAGCAGTTCTTC,CASSYSNNEQFF
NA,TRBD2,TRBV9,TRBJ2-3,TGTGCCAGCAGCGCCGGGACTAGCGGGAGGTCAGATACGCAGTATTTT,CASSAGTSGRSDTQYF
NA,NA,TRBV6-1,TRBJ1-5,TGTGCCAGCAGTTGGGAGGGCGAGGGAAATCAGCCCCAGCATTTT,CASSWEGEGNQPQHF
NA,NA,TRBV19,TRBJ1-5,TGTGCCAGTAGTATATCCATTGGTAGCAATCAGCCCCAGCATTTT,CASSISIGSNQPQHF
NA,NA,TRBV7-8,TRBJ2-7,TGTGCCAGCAGCTACGGCCAGGAAATCTACGAGCAGTACTTC,CASSYGQEIYEQYF
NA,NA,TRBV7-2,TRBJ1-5,TGTGCCAGCAGCTTAGTAGGGGATAGCAATCAGCCCCAGCATTTT,CASSLVGDSNQPQHF
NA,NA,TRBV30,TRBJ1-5,TGTGCCTGGAGTTTAAATAGGGGTCAGCCCCAGCATTTT,CAWSLNRGQPQHF
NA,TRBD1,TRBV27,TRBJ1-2,TGTGCCAGCAGTCCGTTAGACAGGGCTTCATTTAACTATGGCTACACCTTC,CASSPLDRASFNYGYTF
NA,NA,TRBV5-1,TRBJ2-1,TGCGCCAGCAGCCCCGACTCATCCTCCTACAATGAGCAGTTCTTC,CASSPDSSSYNEQFF
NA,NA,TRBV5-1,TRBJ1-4,TGCGCCAGCAGCTCTGGTGGGGGGGATGAAAAACTGTTTTTT,CASSSGGGDEKLFF
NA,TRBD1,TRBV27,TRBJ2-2,TGTGCCAGCTTACATTACAGGGGCCGCGCTATTAGCGGGGAGCTGTTTTTT,CASLHYRGRAISGELFF
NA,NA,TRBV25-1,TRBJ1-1,TGTGCCAGCAGTGAGAATTACGATTTGCGGGCTTTCTTT,CASSENYDLRAFF
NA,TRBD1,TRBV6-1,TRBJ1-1,TGTGCCAGCAGTGACCTAATGACAGGGGGCTACACTGAAGCTTTCTTT,CASSDLMTGGYTEAFF
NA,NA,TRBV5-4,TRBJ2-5,TGTGCCAGCAGCTTGGGGGGTTCATCAGGAGAGACCCAGTACTTC,CASSLGGSSGETQYF
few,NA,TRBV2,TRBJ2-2,TGTGCCAGCAGTGAAGAACATTCGAACACCGGGGAGCTGTTTTTT,CASSEEHSNTGELFF
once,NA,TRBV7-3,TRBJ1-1,TGTGCCAGCAGCTCGACAGCCTACAACACTGAAGCTTTCTTT,CASSSTAYNTEAFF
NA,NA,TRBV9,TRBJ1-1,TGTGCCAGCAGCTTCGAGGGGGGACCGAACACTGAAGCTTTCTTT,CASSFEGGPNTEAFF
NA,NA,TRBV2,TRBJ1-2,TGTGCCAGCACCCTCCGGGGGGCAGTCGACTATGGCTACACCTTC,CASTLRGAVDYGYTF
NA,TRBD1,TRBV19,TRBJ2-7,TGTGCCAGTAGTATGAGGGGACAGGGCCTTTCCGGCGAGCAGTACTTC,CASSMRGQGLSGEQYF
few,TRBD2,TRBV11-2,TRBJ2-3,TGTGCCAGCAGCGAAAGGACTAGCGGAGATACGCAGTATTTT,CASSERTSGDTQYF
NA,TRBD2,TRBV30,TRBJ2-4,TGTGCCTGGAGTGTATCGTCTAGCGGGATCTTGGGGACAAACATTCAGTACTTC,CAWSVSSSGILGTNIQYF
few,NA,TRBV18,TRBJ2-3,TGTGCCAGCTCACCACAGTCTAGCACAGATACGCAGTATTTT,CASSPQSSTDTQYF
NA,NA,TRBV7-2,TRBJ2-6,TGTGCCAGCAGCTTAGGTCCGACACCTGGGGCCAACGTCCTGACTTTC,CASSLGPTPGANVLTF
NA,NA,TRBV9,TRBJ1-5,TGTGCCAGCAGCGTCGGGTATAGCAATCAGCCCCAGCATTTT,CASSVGYSNQPQHF
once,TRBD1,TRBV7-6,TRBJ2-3,TGTGCCAGCAGCTTATCCGGACAGGGCACAGATACGCAGTATTTT,CASSLSGQGTDTQYF
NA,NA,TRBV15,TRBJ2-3,TGTGCCACCAGCGTACAGACTGACCGCCCAGATACGCAGTATTTT,CATSVQTDRPDTQYF
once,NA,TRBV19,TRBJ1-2,TGTGCCAGTATTTCCGTGGAACCTAACTATGGCTACACCTTC,CASISVEPNYGYTF
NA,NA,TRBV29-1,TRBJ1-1,TGCAGCGTTGAAAGGCGGCGGGGAAACACTGAAGCTTTCTTT,CSVERRRGNTEAFF
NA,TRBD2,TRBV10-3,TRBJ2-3,TGTGCCATCAGTGATGGCGGGAGAGGACTAGCGGGAGTGGCTGCTACGCAGTATTTT,CAISDGGRGLAGVAATQYF
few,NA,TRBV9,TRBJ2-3,TGTGCCAGCAGCGTTCAGGGTACCACAGATACGCAGTATTTT,CASSVQGTTDTQYF
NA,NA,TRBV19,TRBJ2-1,TGTGCCAGTAGTATGGGGGTAAGACTTGATCGACTAAACAATGAGCAGTTCTTC,CASSMGVRLDRLNNEQFF
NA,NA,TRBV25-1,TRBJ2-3,TGTGCCAGCAGTGTAACAGGCACAGATACGCAGTATTTT,CASSVTGTDTQYF
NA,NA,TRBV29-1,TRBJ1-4,TGCAGCGTTGAACTACCCGGGGCAGTCAATGAAAAACTGTTTTTT,CSVELPGAVNEKLFF
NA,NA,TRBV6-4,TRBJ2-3,TGTGCCAGCAGTGCCCTTGACACAGATACGCAGTATTTT,CASSALDTDTQYF
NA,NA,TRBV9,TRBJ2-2,TGTGCCAGCAGCGGAGATTTGGGGCTAGTTCCCGGGGAGCTGTTTTTT,CASSGDLGLVPGELFF
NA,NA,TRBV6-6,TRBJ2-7,TGTGCCAGCAGCCCTGGGTCGGACGAGCAGTACTTC,CASSPGSDEQYF
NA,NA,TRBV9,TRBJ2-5,TGTGCCAGCAGCGCAGAGCTCTGGCAGCCCCAAGAGACCCAGTACTTC,CASSAELWQPQETQYF
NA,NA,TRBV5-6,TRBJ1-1,TGTGCCAGCAGACTCGTAGGGCGCACTGAAGCTTTCTTT,CASRLVGRTEAFF
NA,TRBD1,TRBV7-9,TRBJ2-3,TGTGCCAGCAGCTTAGGGACAGGGCAAAGCACAGATACGCAGTATTTT,CASSLGTGQSTDTQYF
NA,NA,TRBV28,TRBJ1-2,TGTGCCAGCAGCCCACCTTCCAGTTACTATGGCTACACCTTC,CASSPPSSYYGYTF
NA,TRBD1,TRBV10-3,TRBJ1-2,TGTGCCATCAAGAGGGGGACAGGGGATCACTATGGCTACACCTTC,CAIKRGTGDHYGYTF